This T cell receptor (beta chain) was captured by sequencing in a study of spatial heterogeneity in lung cancer. Overall study context: Available follow-up PBMC samples were sequenced, at a median of about two years post-resection. There were, on average, more than nine raw-read appearances for each unique TCR and UMI combination.

TCRdb ran MiXCR on the 5' RACE reads and lists one entry per CDR3 protein. The data show some 120,000 distinct CDR3 sequences, 12% seen once. This clonotype was seen repeatedly, ten times or more. Regarding time point: blood at routine non-recurrence follow-up after resection. From tumor, nontumor lung or frozen PBMC, whole RNA was taken unsorted for sequencing. The V gene lost 2 bases and the J gene lost 7 bases, with 8 bases spanning the gap. This CDR3 is built from 13 residues. The chain joins TRBV12-3 or TRBV12-4 to TRBJ1-4; TRBD1 is a possible D gene (5 bases). This specimen was PBMCs, taken at follow-up. The clonotype was recovered from a male donor with early-stage non-small cell lung cancer. The CDR3 nucleotides are TGTGCCAGCAGTTTACAGGGCCGTGAAAAACTGTTTTTT. Protein product: CASSLQGREKLFF.